This record concerns one T cell receptor (beta chain) sequence. No antigen is known for it. The CDR3 is 15 amino acids. Per the germline V gene, CDR1 is MNHEY and CDR2 is SVGAGI. The V gene end was trimmed by 2 bases and the J gene end by 2 bases; junction bases not matched to a gene: 6. The data originate from a study of T cell responses to AZD1222 COVID-19 vaccine. The study, taken as a whole, reports: Elevations in Spike-specific TCR breadth and depth followed administration of two AZD1222 doses. Clonal diversity was possibly underestimated, and white British individuals and females predominated among donors. Of spike-specific TCRs, nearly half reportedly target regions left unmutated in variants.

Combined were second doses at about 4 or about 12 weeks. Profiling relied on immunoSEQ multiplex PCR, and the TCRdb table lists in-frame clones only, not all of them. The table includes about 120,000 clones, roughly nine tenths detected once. Sequencing used peripheral blood, obtained 28 days after the second AZD1222 dose. The sequence derives from an adult who received the AZD1222 COVID-19 vaccine. This chain links TRBV6-5 with TRBJ2-7; TRBD2 matches 7 bases. The CDR3 DNA follows: TGTGCCAGCAGTTACAACAGCGGGAAGGCCTACGAGCAGTACTTC. Its protein product is CASSYNSGKAYEQYF.